One sample yielded the 17 T cell receptor beta chains listed below, sequenced in a study of blood T cell repertoires in COVID-19. Assay: immunoSEQ multiplex PCR; the TCRdb copy retains only in-frame clones and omits some. The sample shows 130,000 to 150,000 clones, around 82% of them seen only once. The sample taken for sequencing was peripheral blood. The receptors stem from a man aged 55 to 70 with acute or convalescent COVID-19.

The gene calls are TRBV19 and TRBJ2-1, with 10 bases identical to TRBD2. The V gene's germline CDR1 is LNHDA and CDR2 SQIVND (reference sequence). The CDR3 contains 18 residues. Trimming at V came to 4 bases and at J to 7 bases, leaving 16 bases not matched to a gene. CDR3 region: CASSRTHRSSGSGNEQFF. The CDR3 region has the DNA TGTGCCAGTAGTAGGACCCACCGGTCTAGCGGGAGTGGTAATGAGCAGTTCTTC.

The rearrangement uses TRBV7-6 and TRBJ2-7, with D possibly matching TRBD2 (6 bases). The CDR3 loop spans 14 amino acids. V lost 2 bases and J lost 2, with 10 bases in between. Per germline, CDR1 SGHVS and CDR2 FNYEAQ. In nucleotides, the CDR3 is TGTGCCAGCAGCTTAAACGTAGCGGCCTACGAGCAGTACTTC. Translated, it gives CASSLNVAAYEQYF.

V is TRBV5-6 and J is TRBJ2-3, with 8 bases lining up with TRBD2. Per the germline V gene, CDR1 is SGHDT and CDR2 is YYEEEE. The CDR3 spans 16 residues. Trimming took 0 bases from V and 6 from J; bases not matched to a gene: 9. CDR3 nucleotide sequence: TGTGCCAGCAGCTTGGGGCTAGCGGGTCACGGGGATACGCAGTATTTT. Its translation: CASSLGLAGHGDTQYF.

The chain links TRBV5-6 to TRBJ1-2; D is possibly TRBD1 (5 bases). The CDR3 has 13 amino acids. V was clipped by 5 bases and J by 4 bases, with 12 bases between them. Germline CDR1 and CDR2: SGHDT and YYEEEE. CDR3 sequence: CASRTSGVYGYTF. The DNA of the CDR3 is TGTGCCAGCAGGACCTCGGGGGTCTATGGCTACACCTTC. The full variable domain, in which reference TRBV5-6 and TRBJ1-2 provide the parts outside the CDR3, is DAGVTQSPTHLIKTRGQQVTLRCSPKSGHDTVSWYQQALGQGPQFIFQYYEEEERQRGNFPDRFSGHQFPNYSSELNVNALLLGDSALYLCASRTSGVYGYTFGSGTRLTVV.

The chain combines TRBV6-5 with TRBJ2-1; 8 bases are shared with TRBD2. The V gene end was trimmed by 8 bases and the J gene end by 8 bases; junction bases not matched to a gene: 8. CDR1 is MNHEY, CDR2 SVGAGI, per germline. This CDR3 is 13 amino acids long. The CDR3 region has the DNA TGTGCCAGCCTACCGGGAGGGGGGCATGAGCAGTTCTTC. Its protein product is CASLPGGGHEQFF.

The chain carries TRBV7-8 and TRBJ2-1; 7 bases map to TRBD1. With 5 bases clipped from V and 1 base from J, the junction kept 5 bases outside the gene matches. The CDR3 loop spans 15 amino acids. Germline-derived CDR1 and CDR2 are SGHVS and FQNEAQ. The CDR3 is CASSASGQSYNEQFF. Here the CDR3 DNA reads TGTGCCAGCAGCGCCTCGGGACAGTCCTACAATGAGCAGTTCTTC.

The V and J genes are TRBV7-9 and TRBJ1-6; D is undetermined. CDR1 is SEHNR and CDR2 is FQNEAQ in the germline V gene (reference sequence). CDR3 length equals 15 residues. V lost 1 base and J lost 7, with 11 bases in between. The CDR3 spells CASSLGGPANSPLHF. The CDR3 DNA reads as TGTGCCAGCAGCTTAGGAGGGCCAGCCAATTCACCCCTCCACTTT.

V is TRBV19 and J is TRBJ2-7; 7 bases align to TRBD1. The CDR3 runs to 15 residues. CDR1 is LNHDA, CDR2 SQIVND, per germline (reference sequence). V lost 6 bases and J lost 3; bases outside the gene matches: 11. The CDR3 region has the DNA TGTGCCAGTAGGATGCAAGGGACAGCAAACTACGAGCAGTACTTC. This codes for CASRMQGTANYEQYF.

This clone was picked up a small number of times. The chain uses TRBV27 and TRBJ1-3; 10 bases are a match to TRBD1. The germline V gene has CDR1 MNHEY and CDR2 SMNVEV (reference sequence). The CDR3 consists of 16 residues. The V gene end was trimmed by 0 bases and the J gene end by 2 bases; junction bases not matched to a gene: 1. The CDR3 sequence: CASSLSGTGAGNTIYF. The CDR3 DNA is TGTGCCAGCAGTTTATCTGGGACAGGGGCTGGAAACACCATATATTTT.

This clone was seen only a few times. The chain uses TRBV18 and TRBJ2-7; 11 bases map to TRBD2. CDR3 length: 13 amino acids. Germline V gives CDR1 KGHSH, CDR2 LQKENI. V dropped 5 bases and J dropped 6; count of bases not matched to a gene: 3. The CDR3 sequence is CASSFGTSGEQYF. The CDR3 nucleotides are TGTGCCAGCTCATTCGGGACTAGCGGCGAGCAGTACTTC.

The chain has TRBV3-1 (or the pseudogene TRBV3-2) and TRBJ2-3; 7 bases agree with TRBD1. V lost 4 bases and J lost 3; bases outside the gene matches: 7. CDR1 and CDR2 (germline): LGHDT, YNNKEL (reference sequence). The CDR3 has 15 amino acids. CDR3 protein: CASSLYRGDTDTQYF. The CDR3 DNA sequence: TGTGCCAGCAGCCTCTACAGGGGTGATACAGATACGCAGTATTTT.

This chain joins TRBV4-2 and TRBJ2-3; D perhaps matches TRBD2 (5 bases). CDR1 LGHNA and CDR2 YNFKEQ come from the germline V gene. V was trimmed by 2 bases and J by 0 bases, leaving 12 bases between them. The CDR3 spans 16 residues. Here the CDR3 reads CASSQPSGVSTDTQYF. In nucleotides, the CDR3 is TGTGCCAGCAGCCAACCGAGCGGAGTTAGCACAGATACGCAGTATTTT.

The V and J genes are TRBV29-1 and TRBJ2-3; a weak D match, TRBD1 (5 bases). This CDR3 has 13 amino acids. The V gene lost 4 bases and the J gene lost 2 bases, with 10 bases spanning the gap. CDR1 and CDR2 from the germline V gene are SQVTM and ANQGSEA. CDR3 nucleotide sequence: TGCAGCGTTGGACAGTACTCCACAGATACGCAGTATTTT. This sequence encodes CSVGQYSTDTQYF.

This chain connects TRBV19 to TRBJ1-1; possible D gene TRBD1, 6 bases. The V end was cut by 6 bases, the J end by 6 bases, with 20 bases between. Germline V gene data show CDR1 as LNHDA and CDR2 as SQIVND (reference sequence). The CDR3 is made up of 15 amino acids. The CDR3 loop is CASSPQEGQQPEAFF. CDR3 bases: TGTGCCAGTAGCCCGCAAGAAGGACAGCAGCCTGAAGCTTTCTTT. The full variable domain, rest sourced from reference TRBV19 and TRBJ1-1, is DGGITQSPKYLFRKEGQNVTLSCEQNLNHDAMYWYRQDPGQGLRLIYYSQIVNDFQKGDIAEGYSVSREKKESFPLTVTSAQKNPTAFYLCASSPQEGQQPEAFFGQGTRLTVV.

The CDR3 reads CASSMTGTRDTQYF. The CDR3 nucleotides are TGCGCCAGCAGCATGACAGGGACCAGAGATACGCAGTATTTT. The chain uses TRBV5-1 and TRBJ2-3; 7 positions match TRBD1. Germline V gene data show CDR1 as SGHRS and CDR2 as YFSETQ. The V segment lost 4 bases and the J segment 5 bases; nucleotides outside the gene matches: 7. There are 14 residues in the CDR3.

The CDR3 bases are TGTGCCAGCAGCTTAGTAGCGGCGGCAGAGACCCAGTACTTC. This gives the protein CASSLVAAAETQYF. The J gene is TRBJ2-5, the V gene TRBV7-8, with D possibly TRBD2 on 6 matching bases. The CDR3 loop spans 14 amino acids. Germline V CDR1 and CDR2: SGHVS, FQNEAQ. V gave up 1 base and J gave up 4 bases, with 10 bases separating them. The full variable domain, in which reference TRBV7-8 and TRBJ2-5 provide the parts outside the CDR3, is GAGVSQSPRYKVAKRGQDVALRCDPISGHVSLFWYQQALGQGPEFLTYFQNEAQLDKSGLPSDRFFAERPEGSVSTLKIQRTQQEDSAVYLCASSLVAAAETQYFGPGTRLLVL.

The gene calls are TRBV5-8 and TRBJ1-2; D call uncertain. The V gene lost 7 bases and the J gene lost 1 base, with 17 bases spanning the gap. CDR1 is SGHTS, CDR2 YDEGEE, per germline. CDR3 length equals 15 residues. In DNA form, the CDR3 reads TGTGCCAGCGACGAGGGCCAAGTCGTTAACTATGGCTACACCTTC. Residues: CASDEGQVVNYGYTF.